What follows are 2 T cell receptor beta chains derived from one specimen sequenced in a study of cytomegalovirus exposure and HLA in healthy donors. The assay was immunoSEQ multiplex PCR, and TCRdb's table has in-frame clones only and misses some. In the table there are about 200,000 clones, almost 90% of which are singletons. Input material: PBMCs. These receptors came from a woman aged 18-35 years in good health and CMV-seronegative.

The J gene is TRBJ2-2, the V gene TRBV10-3; a possible D gene is TRBD1 (6 bases). Germline V lookup: CDR1 ENHRY, CDR2 SYGVKD. V gave up 6 bases and J gave up 5 bases, with 16 bases separating them. CDR3 length: 15 amino acids. The CDR3 sequence is CAIRDIKGGTGELFF. The CDR3 region has the DNA TGTGCCATCAGAGATATCAAAGGGGGTACCGGGGAGCTGTTTTTT.

The DNA for the CDR3 is TGTGCCAGCAGCGACCGGGGGATTACTGATGAGCAGTTCTTC. It encodes CASSDRGITDEQFF. The chain is built from TRBV9 and TRBJ2-1, with D tentatively TRBD2 (6 bases). The CDR3 is made up of 14 amino acids. Trimming removed 3 bases at V and 8 bases at J, with 15 bases between. From germline, CDR1 is SGDLS and CDR2 YYNGEE.